These 8 T cell receptor beta chains originate from one sample sequenced in a study of beta chain features in type 1 diabetes. Study-level findings and limits: Significant though moderate, a shortening of TCRB CDR3s appeared in all four CD4+ subsets of Type 1 diabetes patients.

The antigens of these receptors remain unknown. The authors reverse transcribed all of the isolated RNA, so sequencing captured expressed TCRB transcripts. Only in-frame clones appear in the TCRdb table, and some are missing; sequencing was by immunoSEQ multiplex PCR. This repertoire shows 150,000 to 200,000 clones, 6.5% to 8.5% found once; its top ten account for 0.54%. Sequenced: central memory CD4+ T cells from blood. These receptor sequences come from a woman between 18 and 29 years old with type 1 diabetes.

There are many counts of this clone. The V call is TRBV19, the J call TRBJ1-6, with D possibly being TRBD1 (5 bases). The CDR3 is 15 amino acids. Trimming took 6 bases from V and 0 from J, leaving 9 bases between them. Germline V lookup: CDR1 LNHDA, CDR2 SQIVND (reference sequence). CDR3 in DNA: TGTGCCAGTAGGGAGGGGAGCTCCTATAATTCACCCCTCCACTTT. Residues: CASREGSSYNSPLHF.

The rearrangement joins TRBV7-3 to TRBJ2-5; 7 bases fit TRBD1. Germline CDR1 reads SGHTA; CDR2 reads FQGTGA. The CDR3 runs 15 residues. Trimming removed 6 bases from V and 2 bases from J; junction bases left unmatched: 9. The CDR3 DNA is TGTGCCAGCAGTGTTGGGACAGTTGGGCAAGAGACCCAGTACTTC. Residues: CASSVGTVGQETQYF.

V usage is TRBV10-3 and J usage is TRBJ2-1; TRBD2 aligns across 16 bases. In germline, CDR1 is ENHRY, CDR2 SYGVKD. V trimming: 6 bases; J trimming: 10 bases; junction bases outside the gene matches: 6. The CDR3 sequence is 15 residues long. CDR3 loop: CAIRAGTSGRDEQFF. The DNA of the CDR3 is TGTGCCATCAGGGCCGGGACTAGCGGGAGGGACGAGCAGTTCTTC.

The rearrangement links TRBV28 to TRBJ1-4; the D gene is possibly TRBD1 (6 bases). There are 13 residues in the CDR3. The germline V gene has CDR1 MDHEN and CDR2 SYDVKM. V was pared by 10 bases and J by 4 bases, with 13 bases between. The CDR3 loop reads CATPDSNNEKLFF. The CDR3 DNA sequence: TGTGCCACCCCGGACAGCAATAATGAAAAACTGTTTTTT.

In this sample, this clone turned up a few times. The chain links TRBV14 to TRBJ1-6; D gene unclear. This CDR3 has 15 residues. Germline values: CDR1 SGHDN, CDR2 FVKESK. The V gene lost 2 bases and the J gene lost 9 bases, with 14 bases spanning the gap. The CDR3 protein is CASSQTRARGSPLHF. CDR3 bases: TGTGCCAGCAGCCAAACGAGGGCCCGAGGTTCACCCCTCCACTTT.

A few counts support this clone. The chain couples TRBV29-1 to TRBJ1-5; 9 bases are shared with TRBD1. J gave up 3 bases and V 4 bases, and 10 bases lay outside the gene matches. The CDR3 is 16 amino acids. CDR1 and CDR2 from the germline V gene are SQVTM and ANQGSEA. Here the CDR3 reads CSVVVSGQGYNQPQHF. DNA of the CDR3: TGCAGCGTTGTAGTGTCGGGACAGGGATACAATCAGCCCCAGCATTTT.

V gene TRBV15 combines with J gene TRBJ1-5; maybe TRBD1 (6 bases). Germline V lookup: CDR1 LNHNV, CDR2 YYDKDF (reference sequence). The V gene lost 4 bases and the J gene lost 7 bases, with 14 bases spanning the gap. This CDR3 comprises 14 residues. CDR3 DNA: TGTGCCACCAGCAACGACAGGTTGGCCCAGCCCCAGCATTTT. This gives the protein CATSNDRLAQPQHF.

The V call is TRBV4-3, the J call TRBJ1-1; D may be TRBD1 (5 bases). Germline lookup yields CDR1 LGHNA and CDR2 YSLEER. The CDR3 runs 17 residues. The V end was cut by 0 bases, the J end by 2 bases, with 16 bases between. The CDR3 protein is CASSQDGGRGLNTEAFF. As DNA, the CDR3 is TGCGCCAGCAGCCAAGATGGCGGTAGGGGACTTAACACTGAAGCTTTCTTT.